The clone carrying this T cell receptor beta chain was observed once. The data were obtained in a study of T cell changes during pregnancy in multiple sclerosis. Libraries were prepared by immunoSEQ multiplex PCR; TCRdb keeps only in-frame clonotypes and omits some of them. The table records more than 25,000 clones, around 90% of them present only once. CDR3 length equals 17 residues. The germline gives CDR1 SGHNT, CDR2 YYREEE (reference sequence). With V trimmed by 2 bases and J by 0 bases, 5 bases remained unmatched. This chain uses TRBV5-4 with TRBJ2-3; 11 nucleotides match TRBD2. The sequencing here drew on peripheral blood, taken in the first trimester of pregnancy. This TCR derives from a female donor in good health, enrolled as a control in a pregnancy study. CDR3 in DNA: TGTGCCAGCAGCTTAGGTTCTAGCGGGAGGAGCACAGATACGCAGTATTTT. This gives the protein CASSLGSSGRSTDTQYF.